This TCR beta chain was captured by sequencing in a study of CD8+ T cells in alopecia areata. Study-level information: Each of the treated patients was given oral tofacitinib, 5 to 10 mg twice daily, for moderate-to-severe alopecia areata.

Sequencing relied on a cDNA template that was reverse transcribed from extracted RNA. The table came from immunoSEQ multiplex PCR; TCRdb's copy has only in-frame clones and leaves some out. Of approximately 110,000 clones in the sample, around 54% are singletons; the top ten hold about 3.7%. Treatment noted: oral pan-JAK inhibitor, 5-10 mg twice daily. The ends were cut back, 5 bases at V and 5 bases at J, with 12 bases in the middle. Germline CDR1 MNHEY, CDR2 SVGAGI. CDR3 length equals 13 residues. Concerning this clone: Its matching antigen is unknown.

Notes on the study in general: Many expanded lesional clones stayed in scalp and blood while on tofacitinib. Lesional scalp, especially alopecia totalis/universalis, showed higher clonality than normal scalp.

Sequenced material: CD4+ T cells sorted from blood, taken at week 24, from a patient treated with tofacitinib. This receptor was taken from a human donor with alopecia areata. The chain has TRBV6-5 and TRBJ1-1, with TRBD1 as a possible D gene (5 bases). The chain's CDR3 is CASSLGGRTEAFF. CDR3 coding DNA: TGTGCCAGCAGTCTTGGGGGTCGGACTGAAGCTTTCTTT.